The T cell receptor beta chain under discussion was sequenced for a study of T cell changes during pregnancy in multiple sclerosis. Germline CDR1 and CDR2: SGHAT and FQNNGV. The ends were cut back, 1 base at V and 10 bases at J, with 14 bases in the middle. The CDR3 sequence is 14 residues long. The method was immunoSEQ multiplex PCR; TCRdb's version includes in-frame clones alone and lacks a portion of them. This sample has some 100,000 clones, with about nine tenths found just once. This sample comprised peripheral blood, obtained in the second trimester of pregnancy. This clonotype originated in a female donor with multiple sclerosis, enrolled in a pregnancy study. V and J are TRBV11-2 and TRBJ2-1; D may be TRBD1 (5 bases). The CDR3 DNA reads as TGTGCCAGCAGCTTAGTGGGGCTAGTTTCCGAGCAGTTCTTC. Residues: CASSLVGLVSEQFF.